The 13 T cell receptor beta chains presented below share a single source sample, sequenced in a study of Ad26.COV2.S vaccination and SARS-CoV-2 variants. Profiling relied on immunoSEQ multiplex PCR, and the TCRdb table lists in-frame clones only, not all of them. The table records approximately 420,000 clones, approximately 86% of them present only once. Sample treatment: around 19 received Ad26.COV2.S at low or high dose, single or two shots; five or six received placebo; per-sample allocation not given. The study sampled participants on day 63 after the first vaccine or placebo injection. The input for sequencing was peripheral blood, taken in a trial of Ad26.COV2.S vaccine versus placebo. Receptors were obtained from a person aged 18-65 years who received the Ad26.COV2.S COVID-19 vaccine or a placebo.

This chain links TRBV6-1 with TRBJ2-7; 7 bases are a match to TRBD1. The V and J ends lost 3 bases and 3 bases, in that order; junction bases with no gene match: 11. The CDR3 runs to 16 residues. CDR1 and CDR2 from the germline V gene are MNHNS and SASEGT. CDR3 bases: TGTGCCAGCAGTGAGACACCACAGGGGCCAGGCTACGAGCAGTACTTC. As protein: CASSETPQGPGYEQYF.

The rearrangement links TRBV29-1 to TRBJ1-6, with D possibly matching TRBD1 (6 bases). The CDR3 has 13 residues. V lost 5 bases, J lost 5 bases, and 10 bases lay in between. Looked up from germline, CDR1 is SQVTM and CDR2 is ANQGSEA. The CDR3 region is CSVRAGDNSPLHF. CDR3 in DNA: TGCAGCGTTCGGGCAGGGGATAATTCACCCCTCCACTTT.

The chain combines TRBV4-1 with TRBJ2-6; maybe TRBD1 (5 bases). Looked up from germline, CDR1 is MGHRA and CDR2 is YSYEKL. V lost 5 bases, J lost 2 bases, and 13 bases lay in between. The CDR3 length is 16 residues. The CDR3 DNA reads as TGCGCCAGCAGCAAGGTGGCAGGGACTGGGGCCAACGTCCTGACTTTC. Protein sequence: CASSKVAGTGANVLTF.

This clone occurred a few times. This chain connects TRBV11-2 to TRBJ1-2, with D unclear. Trimming shortened V by 4 bases and J by 4 bases, and 16 bases separated the two germline ends. Germline V lookup: CDR1 SGHAT, CDR2 FQNNGV. CDR3 length: 15 amino acids. The CDR3 here is CASSSPGRAGYGYTF. For the CDR3, the DNA is TGTGCCAGCAGCTCGCCCGGTCGGGCTGGCTATGGCTACACCTTC.

This chain links TRBV7-2 with TRBJ2-5, with 8 positions matching TRBD2. The CDR3 totals 15 residues. Trimming took 5 bases from V and 1 from J; bases not matched to a gene: 6. Germline CDR1 is SGHTA and CDR2 is FQGNSA. In nucleotides, the CDR3 is TGTGCCAGCAGCCCGTTTGCGGGGGGCCAAGAGACCCAGTACTTC. It yields the protein CASSPFAGGQETQYF.

The chain recombines TRBV6-5 with TRBJ2-7; possibly TRBD1 or TRBD2 for D (5 bases each). Deletions cut 6 bases from V and 11 bases from J, with 14 bases between. Germline CDR1 MNHEY, CDR2 SVGAGI. The CDR3 runs to 11 residues. The CDR3 DNA sequence: TGTGCCAGCAGGGCCGGGGCATTCGAGTACTTC. The encoded protein is CASRAGAFEYF.

This clone occurred a few times. The genes are TRBV4-2 and TRBJ2-7; D not resolved. From germline, CDR1 is LGHNA and CDR2 YNFKEQ. The CDR3 contains 15 residues. Trimming cost V 0 bases and J 2 bases, with 11 bases left between them. CDR3 loop: CASSQESTEPYEQYF. The DNA of the CDR3 is TGTGCCAGCAGCCAAGAGTCGACGGAACCCTACGAGCAGTACTTC.

Comments on this clone: The sample contains more than one DNA sequence encoding this CDR3. This chain links TRBV30 with TRBJ1-1; a weak D match, TRBD1 (5 bases). Trimming removed 0 bases at V and 1 base at J, with 6 bases between. Germline CDR1 and CDR2: GTSNPN and SVGIG (reference sequence). This CDR3 is built from 13 residues. The CDR3 is CAWSVQGNTEAFF. The CDR3 DNA is TGTGCCTGGAGTGTTCAGGGGAACACTGAAGCTTTCTTT. The full variable domain, its missing parts supplied by reference TRBV30 and TRBJ1-1, is SQTIHQWPATLVQPVGSPLSLECTVEGTSNPNLYWYRQAAGRGLQLLFYSVGIGQISSEVPQNLSASRPQDRQFILSSKKLLLSDSGFYLCAWSVQGNTEAFFGQGTRLTVV.

The rearrangement joins TRBV3-1 (or the pseudogene TRBV3-2) to TRBJ2-7, with 10 bases identical to TRBD1. The germline V gene has CDR1 LGHDT and CDR2 YNNKEL (reference sequence). V lost 1 base to trimming and J lost 6 bases; unmatched junction nucleotides: 12. This CDR3 region has 17 residues. The CDR3 protein is CASSQVGTGVVWSEQYF. The DNA for the CDR3 is TGTGCCAGCAGCCAAGTTGGGACAGGGGTTGTATGGTCCGAGCAGTACTTC.

The genes are TRBV5-1 and TRBJ2-3; D could derive from TRBD1 or TRBD2 (6 bases each). Germline CDR1 SGHRS, CDR2 YFSETQ. With 1 base removed from V and 5 bases from J, the gap between germline ends came to 17 bases. This CDR3 has 16 residues. The CDR3 sequence is CASSLSTGASGDTQYF. The CDR3 nucleotides are TGCGCCAGCAGCTTGAGTACGGGGGCCTCGGGAGATACGCAGTATTTT.

V gene TRBV6-5 combines with J gene TRBJ2-1; possibly TRBD1 or TRBD2 for D (5 bases each). This CDR3 spans 12 amino acids. V shed 5 bases and J shed 10 bases, with 12 bases lying between them. Germline CDR1 reads MNHEY; CDR2 reads SVGAGI. The CDR3 DNA is TGTGCCAGCAGTCCCGGCAGGGAGGAGCAGTTCTTC. Translated: CASSPGREEQFF.

The genes are TRBV6-2 or TRBV6-3 and TRBJ2-7, with 7 bases fitting TRBD2. Germline CDR1 reads MNHEY; CDR2 reads SVGEGT. The CDR3 spans 18 residues. Unmatched junction bases numbered 13, after V lost 2 bases and J lost 0 bases. The CDR3: CASSYPDRGTSASYEQYF. DNA for the CDR3: TGTGCCAGCAGTTACCCTGATCGTGGAACTAGCGCCTCCTACGAGCAGTACTTC.

The rearrangement joins TRBV6-5 to TRBJ2-7; 8 bases align to TRBD2. The CDR3 is made up of 13 amino acids. Germline CDR1 and CDR2: MNHEY and SVGAGI. CDR3 residues: CARRLALVYEQYF. For the CDR3, the DNA is TGTGCTAGACGACTAGCGCTTGTCTACGAGCAGTACTTC.